The 24 T cell receptor beta chains below all came from one sample that was sequenced in a study of tumor and adjacent non-tumor tissue in lung cancer. Three rounds of nested PCR, following a modified ARM-PCR protocol, produced the TCRbeta library. TCRdb passed the multiplex PCR reads through MiXCR, listing each CDR3 protein once. The sample lists roughly 220,000 distinct CDR3 sequences; around 70% were seen once. RNA was extracted from bulk tissue without any cell sorting. The sample comprised lung tumor tissue. The receptor set was obtained from a man aged 55 to 70 with non-small cell lung cancer.

This chain uses TRBV20-1 with TRBJ1-2; D is possibly TRBD1 (5 bases). Looked up from germline, CDR1 is DFQATT and CDR2 is SNEGSKA (reference sequence). Trimming cost V 3 bases and J 3 bases, with 8 bases left between them. The CDR3 contains 12 residues. The CDR3 DNA reads as TGCAGTGCTAGGCAGGGTGACTATGGCTACACCTTC. As protein: CSARQGDYGYTF.

The rearrangement joins TRBV5-6 to TRBJ2-7; no clear D gene. Germline CDR1 is SGHDT and CDR2 is YYEEEE. Trimming stripped 4 bases from V and 7 bases from J, with 15 bases between. The CDR3 runs 13 residues. The CDR3 sequence is CASSRGTVWEQYF. CDR3 coding DNA: TGTGCCAGCAGCCGCGGCACTGTATGGGAGCAGTACTTC.

Remarks on this clonotype: The junction differs from germline at one of its ends, possibly a read error. V usage is TRBV10-2 and J usage is TRBJ2-1, with 9 bases identical to TRBD1. The CDR3 contains 14 residues. Per germline, CDR1 WSHSY and CDR2 SAAADI. This CDR3 reads CASNTGGGYSEKFF. The DNA of the CDR3 is TGCGCCAGCAATACAGGGGGCGGTTACAGTGAGAAGTTCTTC.

For this clonotype: Since a much larger clone is just one base distant, this may be a read error. The chain joins TRBV20-1 to TRBJ1-1; TRBD1 aligns across 9 bases. Looked up from germline, CDR1 is DFQATT and CDR2 is SNEGSKA (reference sequence). J lost 7 bases, V lost 1 base, and 7 bases had no gene match. The CDR3 has 14 residues. The CDR3 coding sequence is TGCAGTGCTAGAGGACGAGGGACAGGGAGTGAAGCTTTCTTT. It is translated as CSARGRGTGSEAFF.

About this clonotype: The germline gene is not matched at one end of the junction; a read error may be the cause. The rearrangement links TRBV12-3 or TRBV12-4 to TRBJ2-5; a possible D gene is TRBD2 (6 bases). The CDR3 length is 16 residues. The CDR3 here is CSSSSPSAGKRETQYF. The CDR3 DNA reads TGTTCCAGCAGTTCCCCCTCGGCGGGGAAAAGGGAGACCCAGTACTTC.

This clonotype was recorded once. One junction end does not reproduce the germline sequence, and a read error may be involved. The chain carries TRBV12-3 or TRBV12-4 and TRBJ1-6; 7 bases line up with TRBD1. This CDR3 spans 16 amino acids. CDR3 region: CVSSQGQRGGNLPLHF. The CDR3 DNA follows: TGTGTCAGCAGTCAGGGACAGCGGGGTGGTAATTTACCCCTCCACTTT.

The count of this clonotype is one. A read error may produce the germline difference seen at one junction end. The chain recombines TRBV5-5 with TRBJ2-1; D possibly matches TRBD1 or TRBD2 (6 bases each). CDR1 is SGHKS and CDR2 is YYEKEE in the germline V gene (reference sequence). The CDR3 has 15 residues. CDR3 sequence reads: CATSFGGPRQNEQFF. The CDR3 DNA is TGTGCCACCAGCTTTGGGGGGCCCCGACAGAATGAGCAGTTCTTC.

Turning to this clonotype: One end of the junction varies from germline; a read error may be responsible. V usage is TRBV6-6 and J usage is TRBJ1-4; the D gene is possibly TRBD1 (6 bases). The CDR3 is 15 residues long. The germline gives CDR1 MNHNY, CDR2 SVGAGI (reference sequence). The CDR3 DNA sequence: TGTGCCAGTACCTCCCAAGGGGGGGGAGGGGAAAATCTGTTTTTT. Translating it yields CASTSQGGGGENLFF.

V usage is TRBV11-3 and J usage is TRBJ2-1; no definite D call. Germline CDR1 and CDR2: SGHNT and YENEEA. With 5 bases removed from V and 4 bases from J, the gap between germline ends came to 9 bases. This CDR3 is 13 amino acids long. CDR3 region: CASSPDCYNEQFF. The DNA of the CDR3 is TGTGCCAGCAGCCCTGACTGTTACAATGAGCAGTTCTTC.

The chain combines TRBV11-3 with TRBJ2-5, with a tentative D call TRBD2 (6 bases). V lost 1 base and J 13 bases, leaving 22 bases between the germline ends. The CDR3 is made up of 15 amino acids. Per the germline V gene, CDR1 is SGHNT and CDR2 is YENEEA. The DNA of the CDR3 is TGTGCCAGCAGCTTAGCGGGTGGGGAGGTGGAGGCCTGGTACTTC. Encoded protein: CASSLAGGEVEAWYF. Full variable domain (remainder filled in from reference TRBV11-3 and TRBJ2-5): EAGVVQSPRYKIIEKKQPVAFWCNPISGHNTLYWYLQNLGQGPELLIRYENEEAVDDSQLPKDRFSAERLKGVDSTLKIQPAELGDSAVYLCASSLAGGEVEAWYFGPGTRLLVL.

The chain links TRBV4-3 to TRBJ1-1; TRBD1 might be the D (6 bases). The V end was cut by 1 base, the J end by 3 bases, with 12 bases between. Germline-derived CDR1 and CDR2 are LGHNA and YSLEER. This CDR3 has 15 amino acids. CDR3 protein: CASSQGGGLDTEAFF. In nucleotides, the CDR3 is TGCGCCAGCAGCCAAGGTGGGGGCTTGGACACTGAAGCTTTCTTT.

This clonotype was seen only once. One end of the junction fails to match germline, which may point to a read error. The chain has TRBV11-2 and TRBJ2-3; 8 bases are shared with TRBD1. Germline CDR1 is SGHAT and CDR2 is FQNNGV. There are 15 residues in the CDR3. This chain's CDR3 is CASSSGRAGTGTQYF. CDR3 in DNA: TGTGCCAGCAGCTCCGGACGGGCCGGGACAGGTACGCAGTATTTT.

For this clonotype: The junction differs from germline at one of its ends, possibly a read error. V is TRBV4-2 and J is TRBJ2-7; tentative D call: TRBD1 (5 bases). The CDR3 runs to 13 residues. Germline CDR1 and CDR2: LGHNA and YNFKEQ. The CDR3 region is CASSQGKSYELYF. As DNA, the CDR3 is TGTGCCAGCAGTCAGGGCAAATCCTACGAGCTGTACTTC.

On this clonotype: Since no conserved phenylalanine or tryptophan closes the CDR3, a read error is the likely cause. CDR3 DNA sequence: TGCAGTGCTAGAGGGGGACTAGTGTTATACAATGAGCAGTTCATC. As protein: CSARGGLVLYNEQFI. The chain links TRBV20-1 to TRBJ2-1; 8 bases match TRBD2. V was pared by 1 base and J by 4 bases, with 6 bases of the junction left unmatched. The CDR3 is 15 residues long. The germline V gene has CDR1 DFQATT and CDR2 SNEGSKA (reference sequence).

As for this clonotype: The junction differs from germline at one of its ends, possibly a read error. The chain links TRBV11-2 to TRBJ2-2; the D gene is possibly TRBD2 (5 bases). Germline V gives CDR1 SGHAT, CDR2 FQNNGV. The CDR3 has 15 residues. CDR3 nucleotide sequence: TGTGCCAGCAGCTCGACGAGGATAATTACCGGGGATCTGTTTTTT. It translates to CASSSTRIITGDLFF.

The V call is TRBV11-2, the J call TRBJ2-5; D might be TRBD1 (5 bases). In germline, CDR1 is SGHAT, CDR2 FQNNGV. The length of the CDR3 is 15 residues. Trimming pared 4 bases from V and 5 bases from J, leaving 17 bases between. This CDR3 reads CASSSTMGPKETQYF. In nucleotides, the CDR3 is TGTGCCAGCAGCTCCACAATGGGGCCAAAGGAGACCCAGTACTTC.

V gene TRBV11-3 combines with J gene TRBJ2-3; D not resolved. Germline-derived CDR1 and CDR2 are SGHNT and YENEEA. The CDR3 runs to 13 residues. Here the CDR3 DNA reads TGTGTCGGCAGCTTAGGTTACACGGATACGCAGTATTTT. This translates into CVGSLGYTDTQYF.

Note on this clonotype: A much more abundant neighbour one base away suggests this may be a read error. This chain joins TRBV20-1 and TRBJ1-1; 7 bases are shared with TRBD1. The CDR3 sequence is 16 residues long. Germline values: CDR1 DFQATT, CDR2 SNEGSKA (reference sequence). The CDR3 is CSAREGTAYGNTEAIF. The DNA for the CDR3 is TGCAGTGCTAGAGAGGGGACAGCGTACGGGAACACTGAAGCTATCTTT.

This clonotype was observed a single time. A much larger clonotype is one base distant, so this may be a read error. The V call is TRBV4-1, the J call TRBJ2-2, with D unclear. Per germline, CDR1 MGHRA and CDR2 YSYEKL. This CDR3 is 16 amino acids long. Here the CDR3 reads CAISQVGQTNTGELFF. The CDR3 nucleotides are TGCGCCATCAGCCAAGTGGGCCAGACGAACACCGGGGAGCTGTTTTTT.

As regards this clonotype: A much larger clone sits a single nucleotide away, making a read error possible. The chain employs TRBV6-6 and TRBJ2-4, with D unresolved. The CDR3 is 15 amino acids. Germline V gives CDR1 MNHNY, CDR2 SVGAGI (reference sequence). CDR3 coding DNA: TGTGCCAGCAGTCTCCGACAAGGTGCCAAAAGCATTCAGTACTTC. The encoded protein is CASSLRQGAKSIQYF.

For this clonotype: This could be a read error, since a much larger clone is one nucleotide away. The gene calls are TRBV6-1 and TRBJ2-1; the match to TRBD1 covers 7 bases. The ends lost 5 bases at V and 7 bases at J; junction bases unmatched: 5. Germline-derived CDR1 and CDR2 are MNHNS and SASEGT. The CDR3 contains 13 residues. This CDR3 reads CASSIQGVNEQFF. The CDR3 DNA reads TGTGCCAGCAGTATTCAGGGGGTAAATGAGCAGTTCTTC.

A note on this clonotype: The junction shows a germline mismatch at one end, possibly a read error. The chain combines TRBV5-4 with TRBJ2-1; 9 nucleotides agree with TRBD1. The germline gives CDR1 SGHNT, CDR2 YYREEE (reference sequence). This CDR3 region has 13 residues. CDR3 nucleotides: TGTGTCAGCAGCTCGACAGGGGGCAATGAGCAGTTCTTC. It encodes CVSSSTGGNEQFF.

About this clonotype itself: A much larger clone sits a single nucleotide away, making a read error possible. V is TRBV11-2 and J is TRBJ2-1, with a weak D call TRBD2 (6 bases). With 6 bases removed from V and 8 bases from J, the gap between germline ends came to 20 bases. Germline V gene sequence: CDR1 SGHAT, CDR2 FQNNGV. This CDR3 is built from 15 residues. As DNA, the CDR3 is TGTGCCAGCAGTCATAATGGTGAGGAGGGTTATGAGCAGTTCTTC. Translating it yields CASSHNGEEGYEQFF.

Details on this clonotype: This clone may be a read error of a much larger clone one base away. The rearrangement joins TRBV7-8 to TRBJ1-1; 7 nucleotides agree with TRBD1. The V segment lost 4 bases and the J segment 12 bases; nucleotides outside the gene matches: 17. Germline assignment: CDR1 SGHVS and CDR2 FQNEAQ. The length of the CDR3 is 15 residues. Here the CDR3 reads CASSSDELPGGETFF. CDR3 bases: TGTGCCAGCAGCTCAGACGAGTTACCAGGGGGAGAGACTTTCTTT.